This TCR beta chain is drawn from a study of chemoradiotherapy in HPV16-positive cancers. Whole-study findings and limits: Candidate HPV-specific clones and E7-related TCR motifs grew in tumor during treatment. HPV-specific T cells were functionally defined from only two HPV16-positive patients.

Repertoires were sampled repeatedly during chemoradiotherapy. Produced via immunoSEQ multiplex PCR; TCRdb's table is partial and in-frame only. The data show more than 6,000 clones, roughly 84% seen once. Germline assignment: CDR1 SGHTA and CDR2 FQGNSA. With V trimmed by 3 bases and J by 5 bases, 6 bases remained unmatched. This CDR3 is built from 14 residues. A word on this clone: Its antigen remains unidentified.

The sample in question was tumor tissue, obtained from a patient who underwent chemoradiotherapy. The receptor was isolated from a human donor with HPV-associated anogenital cancer. This sequence joins TRBV7-2 and TRBJ1-1; 7 bases map to TRBD1. CDR3 residues: CASSLTGRKTEAFF. CDR3 coding DNA: TGTGCCAGCAGCTTGACAGGGCGGAAGACTGAAGCTTTCTTT.